This entry lists 26 T cell receptor beta chains sequenced from one sample in a study of blood T cell repertoires in COVID-19. Data came from immunoSEQ multiplex PCR; TCRdb stores just in-frame clones and leaves some out. This sample has roughly 80,000 clones, with about 87% found just once. The source material was peripheral blood. Receptors originate from a man aged 45-65 years with active COVID-19.

V and J are TRBV5-8 and TRBJ1-3; TRBD1 matches at 8 bases. CDR3 length: 17 amino acids. CDR1 and CDR2 from the germline V gene are SGHTS and YDEGEE. The junction had 6 bases not matched to a gene; V was cut back by 0 bases and J by 1 base. CDR3 loop: CASSLDRGGPSGNTIYF. CDR3 nucleotides: TGTGCCAGCAGCTTGGACAGGGGGGGCCCATCTGGAAACACCATATATTTT.

In DNA form, the CDR3 reads TGTGCCAGCAGCGTAGCGGGGGACTCCTACAATGAGCAGTTCTTC. Translation: CASSVAGDSYNEQFF. V and J are TRBV9 and TRBJ2-1; possible D gene TRBD2, 6 bases. Germline values: CDR1 SGDLS, CDR2 YYNGEE. The CDR3 consists of 15 residues. V was pared by 0 bases and J by 0 bases, with 7 bases between.

V and J are TRBV7-2 and TRBJ2-5; possibly TRBD1 for D (6 bases). V shed 5 bases and J shed 4 bases, with 20 bases lying between them. This CDR3 region has 16 residues. CDR1 and CDR2 from the germline V gene are SGHTA and FQGNSA. Here the CDR3 reads CASSLLPLGAGETQYF. CDR3 DNA sequence: TGTGCCAGCAGCCTACTACCGTTGGGGGCGGGAGAGACCCAGTACTTC.

This clone appeared a few times. The chain recombines TRBV28 with TRBJ2-7; TRBD1 agrees at 8 bases. CDR3 length: 14 residues. With V trimmed by 5 bases and J by 1 base, 4 bases remained unmatched. Germline V gene data show CDR1 as MDHEN and CDR2 as SYDVKM. This chain's CDR3 is CASSARDRSYEQYF. Written as DNA, the CDR3 is TGTGCCAGCAGTGCCCGGGACAGGTCCTACGAGCAGTACTTC.

The chain is built from TRBV19 and TRBJ2-3; 9 bases agree with TRBD2. Unmatched junction bases numbered 14, after V lost 3 bases and J lost 7 bases. The CDR3 has 17 amino acids. Germline CDR1 reads LNHDA; CDR2 reads SQIVND (reference sequence). The CDR3 sequence is CASSILIGGGALYTQYF. The CDR3 nucleotides are TGTGCCAGTAGTATTTTGATCGGCGGGGGGGCCCTATATACGCAGTATTTT.

With respect to this clone: At one of its ends the junction is not consistent with the germline gene, which may arise from a read error. V is TRBV15 and J is TRBJ2-1; no clear D. The V gene's germline CDR1 is LNHNV and CDR2 YYDKDF (reference sequence). CDR3 length: 16 amino acids. The CDR3 bases are TGTGCCACCAACAGAGAAAACGTGGCAGTTAACAATGAGCAGTTCTTC. Its protein product is CATNRENVAVNNEQFF. Full variable domain (rest looked up from reference TRBV15 and TRBJ2-1): DAMVIQNPRYQVTQFGKPVTLSCSQTLNHNVMYWYQQKSSQAPKLLFHYYDKDFNNEADTPDNFQSRRPNTSFCFLDIRSPGLGDTAMYLCATNRENVAVNNEQFFGPGTRLTVL.

The rearrangement uses TRBV6-2 or TRBV6-3 and TRBJ1-6, with a weak D call TRBD1 (5 bases). V was pared by 3 bases and J by 7 bases, with 13 bases between. Germline V gene lookup returns CDR1 MNHEY and CDR2 SVGEGT. The CDR3 loop spans 15 amino acids. The CDR3 loop reads CASSYPPRGNSPLHF. The CDR3, as DNA: TGTGCCAGCAGTTATCCGCCACGGGGGAATTCACCCCTCCACTTT.

The rearrangement uses TRBV5-6 and TRBJ1-5; D is unresolved. The CDR3 runs to 17 residues. Trimming took off 1 base at V and 0 bases at J, with 14 bases between the two ends. Per germline, CDR1 SGHDT and CDR2 YYEEEE. Here the CDR3 DNA reads TGTGCCAGCAGCTTGAACACCCTGCCCGTTAGCAATCAGCCCCAGCATTTT. This gives the protein CASSLNTLPVSNQPQHF.

The CDR3 loop is CASSDTGGTEAFF. The CDR3 DNA reads as TGTGCCAGCAGTGACACAGGGGGGACTGAAGCTTTCTTT. The V call is TRBV6-1, the J call TRBJ1-1, with 8 bases that match TRBD1. This CDR3 is built from 13 residues. CDR1 MNHNS and CDR2 SASEGT come from the germline V gene. V lost 3 bases to trimming and J lost 5 bases; unmatched junction nucleotides: 2.

This clone was observed a single time. The rearrangement joins TRBV5-1 to TRBJ2-3; possibly TRBD2 for D (6 bases). Germline V CDR1 and CDR2: SGHRS, YFSETQ. V was shortened by 7 bases and J by 0 bases, with 12 bases between the two germline ends. The CDR3 sequence is 14 residues long. This CDR3 is CASSVAASTDTQYF. The CDR3 region has the DNA TGCGCCAGCTCCGTAGCGGCTAGCACAGATACGCAGTATTTT.

In DNA form, the CDR3 reads TGCGCCAGCAGAGGTAAAGGGACAGACACAGATACGCAGTATTTT. Encoded protein: CASRGKGTDTDTQYF. The chain employs TRBV5-1 and TRBJ2-3; TRBD1 matches 7 bases. The CDR3 consists of 15 residues. V dropped 5 bases and J dropped 2; count of bases not matched to a gene: 8. Germline V gives CDR1 SGHRS, CDR2 YFSETQ. The variable domain in full, with the rest retrieved from reference TRBV5-1 and TRBJ2-3, is KAGVTQTPRYLIKTRGQQVTLSCSPISGHRSVSWYQQTPGQGLQFLFEYFSETQRNKGNFPGRFSGRQFSNSRSEMNVSTLELGDSALYLCASRGKGTDTDTQYFGPGTRLTVL.

The V call is TRBV9, the J call TRBJ2-1, with TRBD2 matching 8 bases. Germline assignment: CDR1 SGDLS and CDR2 YYNGEE. The CDR3 length is 16 residues. Trimming cost V 7 bases and J 5 bases; bases outside gene matches: 14. CDR3 nucleotides: TGTGCCAGCGCAAAGCGGGAGTCACGCCTCAACAATGAGCAGTTCTTC. It encodes CASAKRESRLNNEQFF.

The chain has TRBV5-5 and TRBJ2-1; TRBD1 agrees at 7 bases. The germline gives CDR1 SGHKS, CDR2 YYEKEE (reference sequence). The junction had 4 bases not matched to a gene; V was cut back by 4 bases and J by 3 bases. CDR3 length equals 14 residues. The chain's CDR3 is CASSHRDSYNEQFF. The CDR3 DNA reads as TGTGCCAGCAGCCACCGGGACAGCTACAATGAGCAGTTCTTC.

V and J are TRBV7-3 and TRBJ2-7, with 15 positions matching TRBD2. The ends lost 5 bases at V and 4 bases at J; junction bases unmatched: 3. CDR1 is SGHTA, CDR2 FQGTGA, per germline. The CDR3 extends over 15 amino acids. The CDR3 loop is CASSPGTSGRYEQYF. The CDR3 DNA follows: TGTGCCAGCAGCCCCGGGACTAGCGGGAGGTACGAGCAGTACTTC.

This rearrangement joins TRBV24-1 to TRBJ2-7, with D perhaps matching TRBD2 (5 bases). From germline, CDR1 is KGHDR and CDR2 SFDVKD. The germline V and J ends were trimmed by 5 bases and 1 base, with 5 bases remaining between them. The CDR3 loop spans 12 amino acids. The CDR3 protein is CATSGTSYEQYF. The CDR3 DNA follows: TGTGCCACCAGTGGGACTTCCTACGAGCAGTACTTC.

This rearrangement joins TRBV7-3 to TRBJ2-2; 7 nucleotides agree with TRBD2. The V gene end was trimmed by 1 base and the J gene end by 3 bases; junction bases not matched to a gene: 8. The CDR3 totals 17 residues. Germline CDR1 SGHTA, CDR2 FQGTGA. The CDR3, as DNA: TGTGCCAGCAGCTTAAACGTATTAGCGGGCCACACCGGGGAGCTGTTTTTT. It is translated as CASSLNVLAGHTGELFF. The whole variable domain, remainder taken from reference TRBV7-3 and TRBJ2-2, is GAGVSQTPSNKVTEKGKYVELRCDPISGHTALYWYRQSLGQGPEFLIYFQGTGAADDSGLPNDRFFAVRPEGSVSTLKIQRTERGDSAVYLCASSLNVLAGHTGELFFGEGSRLTVL.

The chain uses TRBV5-1 and TRBJ1-2; D uncertain. The CDR3 runs to 14 residues. Trimming cost V 0 bases and J 8 bases, with 14 bases left between them. CDR1 SGHRS and CDR2 YFSETQ come from the germline V gene. CDR3 DNA: TGCGCCAGCAGCTTGGATACGGGTGCCTGGGGCTACACCTTC. Amino acid sequence: CASSLDTGAWGYTF.

The V and J genes are TRBV19 and TRBJ1-1, with 7 bases identical to TRBD1. J lost 1 base, V lost 6 bases, and 8 bases had no gene match. The CDR3 has 15 amino acids. Germline loops: CDR1 LNHDA, CDR2 SQIVND (reference sequence). CDR3 sequence reads: CASSHPGQRNTEAFF. The CDR3 DNA reads TGTGCCAGTAGCCATCCGGGACAGAGGAACACTGAAGCTTTCTTT.

The rearrangement links TRBV24-1 to TRBJ2-6; 9 bases agree with TRBD2. V lost 0 bases, J lost 1 base, and 9 bases stayed unmatched. The CDR3 totals 20 residues. Germline V CDR1 and CDR2: KGHDR, SFDVKD. CDR3 DNA: TGTGCCACCAGTGATTTGGCGGGCGGGAGGGCCGGATCTGGGGCCAACGTCCTGACTTTC. This translates into CATSDLAGGRAGSGANVLTF.

The V and J genes are TRBV4-3 and TRBJ2-3; D is undetermined. Looked up from germline, CDR1 is LGHNA and CDR2 is YSLEER. Deletions cut 0 bases from V and 5 bases from J, with 6 bases between. The CDR3 contains 13 residues. The CDR3 reads CASSQDPKDTQYF. The CDR3 nucleotides are TGCGCCAGCAGCCAAGATCCAAAAGATACGCAGTATTTT.

This clone was counted once. The chain uses TRBV6-2 or TRBV6-3 and TRBJ2-7; D gene unclear. From germline, CDR1 is MNHEY and CDR2 SVGEGT. The length of the CDR3 is 14 residues. V lost 6 bases and J lost 0, with 12 bases in between. This chain's CDR3 is CASSDPGRSYEQYF. As DNA, the CDR3 is TGTGCCAGCAGCGACCCAGGCCGCTCCTACGAGCAGTACTTC.

V usage is TRBV28 and J usage is TRBJ1-4; TRBD1 aligns across 7 bases. CDR3 length equals 15 residues. V lost 6 bases, J lost 5 bases, and 9 bases stayed unmatched. Germline assignment: CDR1 MDHEN and CDR2 SYDVKM. CDR3 coding DNA: TGTGCCAGCAGCCCAACAGGGGAAACAAATGAAAAACTGTTTTTT. This codes for CASSPTGETNEKLFF.

This clone was recorded once. V usage is TRBV7-8 and J usage is TRBJ2-1; D may be TRBD2 (5 bases). This CDR3 contains 15 residues. Germline loops: CDR1 SGHVS, CDR2 FQNEAQ. Trimming removed 2 bases at V and 2 bases at J, with 10 bases between. CDR3: CASSLRLAAYNEQFF. In DNA, the CDR3 is TGTGCCAGCAGCTTACGGCTAGCAGCCTACAATGAGCAGTTCTTC.

This clone appeared once. The chain uses TRBV9 and TRBJ2-5, with 12 bases that match TRBD2. V trimming: 6 bases; J trimming: 7 bases; junction bases outside the gene matches: 13. Germline V CDR1 and CDR2: SGDLS, YYNGEE. The length of the CDR3 is 16 residues. The CDR3: CASNTGLAGWGGTQYF. Written as DNA, the CDR3 is TGTGCCAGCAACACCGGACTAGCGGGATGGGGAGGGACCCAGTACTTC.

The J gene is TRBJ2-1, the V gene TRBV6-5, with D possibly TRBD1 on 5 matching bases. The CDR3 covers 15 residues. Trimming shortened V by 5 bases and J by 4 bases, and 15 bases separated the two germline ends. Germline values: CDR1 MNHEY, CDR2 SVGAGI. The CDR3 DNA reads as TGTGCCAGCAGTCTCCGAGCAGGGCCTTACAATGAGCAGTTCTTC. Translation: CASSLRAGPYNEQFF.

V usage is TRBV27 and J usage is TRBJ1-1; no clear D. V was cut by 2 bases and J by 1 base, with 11 bases left in between. There are 15 residues in the CDR3. Germline CDR1 is MNHEY and CDR2 is SMNVEV (reference sequence). The DNA of the CDR3 is TGTGCCAGCAGTTTAAAGGCGGTAGAGAACACTGAAGCTTTCTTT. Translation: CASSLKAVENTEAFF.